This T cell receptor beta chain came from a study of post-analysis software for immune sequencing data. Study information: Recorded disease courses covered relapsing-remitting, secondary progressive and progressive-relapsing multiple sclerosis. Some patients had no subtype annotation. Study outcomes and limitations: Five TRBV segments occurring more often in patients than controls included TRBV5-6, TRBV5-1 and TRBV20-1.

This CDR3 is built from 11 residues. V lost 7 bases and J 5 bases, leaving 11 bases between the germline ends. CDR1 and CDR2 from the germline V gene are SQVTM and ANQGSEA. The authors incorporated unique molecular identifiers into the TCR beta cDNA libraries. MiXCR, run by TCRdb on the PCR reads, gives a single entry per CDR3 protein. The sample gives about 200,000 distinct CDR3 sequences, 25% to 35% of which show up once; 3% to 4% is in the top ten. Details on this clonotype: Its antigen remains unknown.

The TCR comes from a girl aged 2-17 years with multiple sclerosis. Material for sequencing was blood. The chain links TRBV29-1 to TRBJ1-1, with a possible D match to TRBD1 (5 bases). The CDR3 coding sequence is TGCAGCGGGGACCTTCGGACTGAAGCTTTCTTT. It specifies CSGDLRTEAFF.